Detailed here is one T cell receptor (beta chain). This sample stems from a study of blood T cell repertoires in COVID-19. At the level of the study: Collection of acute and convalescent COVID-19 samples took place in the United States, Italy and Spain. Sources were T cells, B-cell-depleted T cells, or PBMCs; the material itself was cDNA or gDNA.

In the source study's methods: The authors estimated nucleated cell counts from reference gene primer amplification. Method: immunoSEQ multiplex PCR; TCRdb's copy keeps in-frame clones and lacks some. The V and J calls and the clone size are those of that table, but D and trimming were determined from the DNA. The sample includes about 150,000 clones, about 85% of them seen just once. Germline V gene data show CDR1 as MNHNY and CDR2 as SVGAGI (reference sequence). The CDR3 runs to 15 residues. V shed 5 bases and J shed 3 bases, with 14 bases lying between them. Source material: peripheral blood. This rearrangement joins TRBV6-6 to TRBJ2-1; D might be TRBD2 (6 bases). This TCR was sampled from a human donor with acute or convalescent COVID-19. The donor label of this sample is uncertain. This chain's CDR3 is CASSLRGTLYNEQFF. The CDR3 bases are TGTGCCAGCAGTCTACGGGGGACCCTCTACAATGAGCAGTTCTTC.